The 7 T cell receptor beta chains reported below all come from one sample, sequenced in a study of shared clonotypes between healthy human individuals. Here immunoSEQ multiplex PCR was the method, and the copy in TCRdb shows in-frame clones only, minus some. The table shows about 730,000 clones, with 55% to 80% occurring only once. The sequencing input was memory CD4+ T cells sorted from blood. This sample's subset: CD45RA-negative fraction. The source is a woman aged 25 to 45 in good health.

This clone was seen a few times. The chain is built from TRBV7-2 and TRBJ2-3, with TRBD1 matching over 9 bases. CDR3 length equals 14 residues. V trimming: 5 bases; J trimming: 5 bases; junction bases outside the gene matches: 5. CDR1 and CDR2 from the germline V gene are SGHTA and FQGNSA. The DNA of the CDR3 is TGTGCCAGCAGCCGGGACAGGGCCATAGATACGCAGTATTTT. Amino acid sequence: CASSRDRAIDTQYF.

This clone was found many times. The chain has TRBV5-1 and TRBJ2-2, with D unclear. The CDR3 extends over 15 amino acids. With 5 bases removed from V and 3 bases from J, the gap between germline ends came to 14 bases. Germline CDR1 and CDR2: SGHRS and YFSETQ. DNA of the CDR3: TGCGCCAGCAGTCTCCCAAAGAGCGACACCGGGGAGCTGTTTTTT. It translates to CASSLPKSDTGELFF.

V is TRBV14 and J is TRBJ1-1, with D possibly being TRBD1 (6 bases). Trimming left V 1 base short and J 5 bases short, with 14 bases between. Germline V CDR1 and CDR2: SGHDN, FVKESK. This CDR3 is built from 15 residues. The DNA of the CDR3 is TGTGCCAGCAGCCAAGTGGGGGGGGCGAGGACTGAAGCTTTCTTT. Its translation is CASSQVGGARTEAFF.

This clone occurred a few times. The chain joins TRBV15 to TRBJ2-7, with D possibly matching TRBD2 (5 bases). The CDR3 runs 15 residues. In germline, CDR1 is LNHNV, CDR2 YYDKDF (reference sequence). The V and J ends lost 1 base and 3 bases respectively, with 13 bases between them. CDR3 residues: CATSRGPGFDYEQYF. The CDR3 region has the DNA TGTGCCACCAGCAGAGGACCGGGGTTCGACTACGAGCAGTACTTC.

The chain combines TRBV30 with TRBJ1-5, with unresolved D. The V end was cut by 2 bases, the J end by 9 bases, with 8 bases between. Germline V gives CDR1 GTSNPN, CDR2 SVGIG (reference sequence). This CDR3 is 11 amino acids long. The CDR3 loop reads CAWSQYGPQHF. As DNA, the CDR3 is TGTGCCTGGAGTCAGTATGGGCCCCAGCATTTT. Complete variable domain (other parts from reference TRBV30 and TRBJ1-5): SQTIHQWPATLVQPVGSPLSLECTVEGTSNPNLYWYRQAAGRGLQLLFYSVGIGQISSEVPQNLSASRPQDRQFILSSKKLLLSDSGFYLCAWSQYGPQHFGDGTRLSIL.

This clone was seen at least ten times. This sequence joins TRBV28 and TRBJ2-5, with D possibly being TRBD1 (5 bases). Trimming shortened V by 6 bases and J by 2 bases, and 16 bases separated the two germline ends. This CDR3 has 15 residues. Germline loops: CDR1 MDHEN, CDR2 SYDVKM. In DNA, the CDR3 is TGTGCCAGCAGGAGGATAGGGGCAGGTCAAGAGACCCAGTACTTC. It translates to CASRRIGAGQETQYF.

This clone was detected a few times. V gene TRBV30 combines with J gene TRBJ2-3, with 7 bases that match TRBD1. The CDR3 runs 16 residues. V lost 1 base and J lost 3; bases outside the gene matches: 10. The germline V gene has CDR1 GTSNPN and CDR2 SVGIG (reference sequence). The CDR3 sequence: CAWSAYRGIRTDTQYF. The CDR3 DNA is TGTGCCTGGAGTGCCTACAGGGGAATTAGGACAGATACGCAGTATTTT.